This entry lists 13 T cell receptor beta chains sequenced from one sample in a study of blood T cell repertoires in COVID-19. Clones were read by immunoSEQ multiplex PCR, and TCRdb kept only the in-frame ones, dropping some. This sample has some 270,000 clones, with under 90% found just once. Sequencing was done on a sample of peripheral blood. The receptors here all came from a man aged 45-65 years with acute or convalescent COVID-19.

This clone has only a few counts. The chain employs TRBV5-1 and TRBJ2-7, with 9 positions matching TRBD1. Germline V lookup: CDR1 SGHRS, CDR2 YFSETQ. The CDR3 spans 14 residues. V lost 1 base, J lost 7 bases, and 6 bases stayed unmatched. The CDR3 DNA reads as TGCGCCAGCAGCTTGACAGGGGGCGCGAGGGAGCAGTACTTC. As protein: CASSLTGGAREQYF.

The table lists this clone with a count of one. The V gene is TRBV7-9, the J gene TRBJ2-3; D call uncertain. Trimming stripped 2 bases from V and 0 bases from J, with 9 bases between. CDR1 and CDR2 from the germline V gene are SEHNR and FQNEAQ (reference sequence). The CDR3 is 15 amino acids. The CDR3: CASSLTESSTDTQYF. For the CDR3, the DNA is TGTGCCAGCAGCTTAACAGAATCTAGCACAGATACGCAGTATTTT. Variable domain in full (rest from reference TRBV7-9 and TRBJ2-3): DTGVSQNPRHKITKRGQNVTFRCDPISEHNRLYWYRQTLGQGPEFLTYFQNEAQLEKSRLLSDRFSAERPKGSFSTLEIQRTEQGDSAMYLCASSLTESSTDTQYFGPGTRLTVL.

CDR3 protein: CASSLTGINYGYTF. CDR3 nucleotide sequence: TGTGCCAGCAGCTTGACAGGGATTAACTATGGCTACACCTTC. The V call is TRBV5-6, the J call TRBJ1-2; D is perhaps TRBD1 (6 bases). The V gene lost 1 base and the J gene lost 1 base, with 8 bases spanning the gap. Per germline, CDR1 SGHDT and CDR2 YYEEEE. This CDR3 region has 14 residues.

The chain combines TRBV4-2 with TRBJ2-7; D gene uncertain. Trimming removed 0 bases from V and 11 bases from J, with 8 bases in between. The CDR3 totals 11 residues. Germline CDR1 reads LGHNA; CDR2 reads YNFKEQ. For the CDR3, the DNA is TGTGCCAGCAGCCAAGAAGGAGAAAAGTACTTC. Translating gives CASSQEGEKYF.

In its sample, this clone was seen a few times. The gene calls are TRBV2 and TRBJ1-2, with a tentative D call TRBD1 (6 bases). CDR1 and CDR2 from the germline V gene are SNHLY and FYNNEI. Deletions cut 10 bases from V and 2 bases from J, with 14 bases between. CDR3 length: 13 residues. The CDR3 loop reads CATSRDTNYGYTF. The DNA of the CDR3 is TGTGCCACCAGCCGGGACACCAACTATGGCTACACCTTC.

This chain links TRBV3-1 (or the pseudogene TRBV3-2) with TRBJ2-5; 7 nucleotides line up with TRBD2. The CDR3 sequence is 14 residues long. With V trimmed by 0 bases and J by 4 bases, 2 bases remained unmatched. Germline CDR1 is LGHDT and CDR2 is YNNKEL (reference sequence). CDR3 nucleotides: TGTGCCAGCAGCCAAGATCCGGGGGGAGAGACCCAGTACTTC. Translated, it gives CASSQDPGGETQYF.

The CDR3: CASSPDSTGSTF. For the CDR3, the DNA is TGTGCCAGCTCACCAGATTCGACGGGGAGCACCTTC. This rearrangement joins TRBV18 to TRBJ1-2; D not certain. Trimming removed 2 bases at V and 13 bases at J, with 14 bases between. The germline CDR1 and CDR2 sequences are KGHSH and LQKENI. The CDR3 loop spans 12 amino acids.

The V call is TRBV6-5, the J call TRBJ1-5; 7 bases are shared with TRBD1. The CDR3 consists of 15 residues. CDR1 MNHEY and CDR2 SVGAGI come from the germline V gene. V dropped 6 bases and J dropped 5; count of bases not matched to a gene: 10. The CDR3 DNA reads TGTGCCAGCAGGGGGACAGATGGTTGGGATCAGCCCCAGCATTTT. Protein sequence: CASRGTDGWDQPQHF.

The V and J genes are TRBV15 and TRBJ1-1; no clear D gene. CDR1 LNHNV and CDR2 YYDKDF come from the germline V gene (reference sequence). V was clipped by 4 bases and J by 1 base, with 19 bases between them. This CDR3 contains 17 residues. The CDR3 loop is CATSIPYPVGENTEAFF. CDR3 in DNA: TGTGCCACCAGCATTCCCTATCCCGTCGGGGAGAACACTGAAGCTTTCTTT.

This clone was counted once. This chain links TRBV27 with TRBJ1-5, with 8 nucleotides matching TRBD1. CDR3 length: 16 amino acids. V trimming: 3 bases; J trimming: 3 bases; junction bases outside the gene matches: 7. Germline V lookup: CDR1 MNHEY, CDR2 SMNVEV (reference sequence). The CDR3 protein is CASSFLDRANNQPQHF. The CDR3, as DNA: TGTGCCAGCAGTTTTCTGGACAGGGCGAACAATCAGCCCCAGCATTTT.

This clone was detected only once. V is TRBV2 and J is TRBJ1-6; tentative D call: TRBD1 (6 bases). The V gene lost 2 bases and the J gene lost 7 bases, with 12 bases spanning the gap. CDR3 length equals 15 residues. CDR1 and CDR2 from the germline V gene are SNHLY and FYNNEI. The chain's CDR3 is CASSEYQGMNSPLHF. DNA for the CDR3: TGTGCCAGCAGTGAATATCAGGGGATGAATTCACCCCTCCACTTT.

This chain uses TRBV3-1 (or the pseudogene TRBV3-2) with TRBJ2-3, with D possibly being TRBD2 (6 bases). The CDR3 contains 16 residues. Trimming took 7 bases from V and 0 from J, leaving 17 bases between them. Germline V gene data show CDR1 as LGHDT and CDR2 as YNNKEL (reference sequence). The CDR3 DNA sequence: TGTGCCAGCATCGGGAGCGAGGCGGGGAGCACAGATACGCAGTATTTT. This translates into CASIGSEAGSTDTQYF.

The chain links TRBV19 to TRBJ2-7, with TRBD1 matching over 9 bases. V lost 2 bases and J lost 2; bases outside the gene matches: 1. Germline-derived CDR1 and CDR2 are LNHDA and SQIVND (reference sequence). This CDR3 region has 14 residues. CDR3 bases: TGTGCCAGTAGTATACGACAGGGGGCCTACGAGCAGTACTTC. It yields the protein CASSIRQGAYEQYF.